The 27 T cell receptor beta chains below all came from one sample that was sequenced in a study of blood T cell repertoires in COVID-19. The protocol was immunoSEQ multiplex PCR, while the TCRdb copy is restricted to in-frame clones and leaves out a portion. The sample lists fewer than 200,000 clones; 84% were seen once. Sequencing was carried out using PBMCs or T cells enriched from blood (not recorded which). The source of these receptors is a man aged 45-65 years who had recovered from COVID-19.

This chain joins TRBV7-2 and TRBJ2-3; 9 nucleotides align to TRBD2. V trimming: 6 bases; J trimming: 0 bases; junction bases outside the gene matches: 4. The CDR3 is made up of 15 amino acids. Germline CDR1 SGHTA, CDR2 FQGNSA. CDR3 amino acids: CASRLTSGSTDTQYF. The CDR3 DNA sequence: TGTGCCAGCAGACTGACTAGCGGAAGCACAGATACGCAGTATTTT.

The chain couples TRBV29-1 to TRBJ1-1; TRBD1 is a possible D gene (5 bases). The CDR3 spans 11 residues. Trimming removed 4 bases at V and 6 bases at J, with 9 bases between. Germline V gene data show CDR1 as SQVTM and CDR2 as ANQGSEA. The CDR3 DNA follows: TGCAGCGTTGCAGGGATCTCTGAAGCTTTCTTT. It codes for CSVAGISEAFF.

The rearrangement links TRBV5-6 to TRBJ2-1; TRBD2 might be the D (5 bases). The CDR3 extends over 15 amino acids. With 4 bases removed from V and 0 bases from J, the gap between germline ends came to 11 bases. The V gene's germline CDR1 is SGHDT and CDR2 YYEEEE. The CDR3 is CASSPGLLSYNEQFF. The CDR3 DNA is TGTGCCAGCAGCCCAGGACTGCTCTCCTACAATGAGCAGTTCTTC.

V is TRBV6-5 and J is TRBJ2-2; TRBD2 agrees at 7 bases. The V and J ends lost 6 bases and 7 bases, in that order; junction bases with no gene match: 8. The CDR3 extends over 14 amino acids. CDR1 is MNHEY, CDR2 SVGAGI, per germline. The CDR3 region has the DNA TGTGCCAGCAGCCTCATCGAGCGGGGCGGGGAGCTGTTTTTT. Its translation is CASSLIERGGELFF.

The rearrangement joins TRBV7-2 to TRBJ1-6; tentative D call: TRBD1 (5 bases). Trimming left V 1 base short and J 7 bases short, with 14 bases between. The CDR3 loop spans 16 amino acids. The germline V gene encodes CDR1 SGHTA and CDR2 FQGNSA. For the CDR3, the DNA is TGTGCCAGCAGCTTAGAAGGCGCCAGGGCAAATTCACCCCTCCACTTT. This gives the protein CASSLEGARANSPLHF.

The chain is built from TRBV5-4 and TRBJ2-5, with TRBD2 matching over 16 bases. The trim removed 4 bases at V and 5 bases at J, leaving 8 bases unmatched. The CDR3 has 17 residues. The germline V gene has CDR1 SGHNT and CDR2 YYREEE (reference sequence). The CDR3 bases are TGTGCCAGCAGCAAGGGGACTAGCGGGGGGGCCCGGGAGACCCAGTACTTC. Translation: CASSKGTSGGARETQYF.

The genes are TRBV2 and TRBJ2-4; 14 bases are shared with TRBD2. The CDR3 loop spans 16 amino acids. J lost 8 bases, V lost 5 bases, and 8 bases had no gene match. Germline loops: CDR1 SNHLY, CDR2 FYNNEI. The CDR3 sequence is CASSTRLAGGPDIQYF. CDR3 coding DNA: TGTGCCAGCAGTACGCGACTAGCGGGGGGGCCAGACATTCAGTACTTC.

The CDR3 nucleotides read TGTGCCTGGGAACAGGTGCCGAACACTGAAGCTTTCTTT. It translates to CAWEQVPNTEAFF. V usage is TRBV30 and J usage is TRBJ1-1, with a possible D match to TRBD1 (5 bases). The CDR3 spans 13 residues. With 5 bases removed from V and 1 base from J, the gap between germline ends came to 11 bases. Germline V CDR1 and CDR2: GTSNPN, SVGIG (reference sequence).

The CDR3 nucleotides are TGTGCCAGCAGCCGAGAGGTAAGGGGTGGCAATGAGCAGTTCTTC. It yields the protein CASSREVRGGNEQFF. V gene TRBV3-1 (or the pseudogene TRBV3-2) combines with J gene TRBJ2-1; possible D gene TRBD1, 5 bases. The germline V gene encodes CDR1 LGHDT and CDR2 YNNKEL (reference sequence). Trimming took off 4 bases at V and 6 bases at J, with 16 bases between the two ends. This CDR3 contains 15 residues.

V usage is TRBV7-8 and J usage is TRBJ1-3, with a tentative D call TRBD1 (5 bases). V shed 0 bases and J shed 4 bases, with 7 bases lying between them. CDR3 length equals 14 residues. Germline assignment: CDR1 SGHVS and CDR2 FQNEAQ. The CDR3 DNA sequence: TGTGCCAGCAGCTTAGCACAGGCCGGAAACACCATATATTTT. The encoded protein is CASSLAQAGNTIYF. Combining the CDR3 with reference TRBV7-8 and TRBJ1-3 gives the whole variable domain GAGVSQSPRYKVAKRGQDVALRCDPISGHVSLFWYQQALGQGPEFLTYFQNEAQLDKSGLPSDRFFAERPEGSVSTLKIQRTQQEDSAVYLCASSLAQAGNTIYFGEGSWLTVV.

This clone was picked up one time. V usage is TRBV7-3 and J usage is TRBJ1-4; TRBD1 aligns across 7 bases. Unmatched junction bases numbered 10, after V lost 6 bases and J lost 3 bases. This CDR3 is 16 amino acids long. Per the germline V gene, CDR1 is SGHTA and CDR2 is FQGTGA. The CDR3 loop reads CASSPVKGTANEKLFF. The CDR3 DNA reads TGTGCCAGCAGTCCCGTGAAAGGGACAGCTAATGAAAAACTGTTTTTT.

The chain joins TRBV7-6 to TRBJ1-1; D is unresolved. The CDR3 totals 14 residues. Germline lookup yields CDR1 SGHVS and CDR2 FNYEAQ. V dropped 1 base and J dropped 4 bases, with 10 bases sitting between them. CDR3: CASSLVAGITEAFF. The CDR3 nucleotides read TGTGCCAGCAGCTTAGTCGCCGGGATCACTGAAGCTTTCTTT.

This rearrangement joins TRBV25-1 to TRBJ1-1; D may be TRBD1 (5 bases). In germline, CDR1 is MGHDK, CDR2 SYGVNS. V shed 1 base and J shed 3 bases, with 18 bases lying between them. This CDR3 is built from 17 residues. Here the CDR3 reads CASSEWQVRGSDTEAFF. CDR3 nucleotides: TGTGCCAGCAGTGAATGGCAGGTCCGGGGGTCGGACACTGAAGCTTTCTTT.

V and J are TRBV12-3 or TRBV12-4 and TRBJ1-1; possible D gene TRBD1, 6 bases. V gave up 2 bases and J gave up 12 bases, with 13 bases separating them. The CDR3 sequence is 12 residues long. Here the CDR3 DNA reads TGTGCCAGCAGTTTAAGAAAACAGGGAACTTTCTTT. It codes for CASSLRKQGTFF.

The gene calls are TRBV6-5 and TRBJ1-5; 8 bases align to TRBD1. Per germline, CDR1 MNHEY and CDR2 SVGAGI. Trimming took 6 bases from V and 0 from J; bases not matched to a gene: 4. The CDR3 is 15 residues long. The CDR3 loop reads CASSEDRASNQPQHF. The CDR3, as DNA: TGTGCCAGCAGCGAGGACAGGGCTAGCAATCAGCCCCAGCATTTT.

The CDR3: CASSLGANLYGYTF. CDR3 nucleotide sequence: TGTGCCAGCAGCTTAGGAGCCAACCTCTATGGCTACACCTTC. The chain carries TRBV7-9 and TRBJ1-2; no definite D call. Germline V gives CDR1 SEHNR, CDR2 FQNEAQ (reference sequence). This CDR3 contains 14 residues. V lost 1 base and J 4 bases, leaving 10 bases between the germline ends.

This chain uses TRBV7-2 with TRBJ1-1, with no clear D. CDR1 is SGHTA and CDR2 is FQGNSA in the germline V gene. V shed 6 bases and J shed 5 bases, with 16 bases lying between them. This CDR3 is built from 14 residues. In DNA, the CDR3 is TGTGCCAGCAGTGTTACCAAAGCTAATACTGAAGCTTTCTTT. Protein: CASSVTKANTEAFF.

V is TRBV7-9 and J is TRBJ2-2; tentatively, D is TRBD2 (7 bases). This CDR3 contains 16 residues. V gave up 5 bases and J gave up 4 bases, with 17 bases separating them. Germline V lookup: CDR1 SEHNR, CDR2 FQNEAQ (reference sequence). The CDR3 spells CASSTPRGRVTGELFF. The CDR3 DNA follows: TGTGCCAGCAGCACACCGCGGGGGCGGGTCACCGGGGAGCTGTTTTTT. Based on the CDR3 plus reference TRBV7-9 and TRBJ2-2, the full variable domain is DTGVSQNPRHKITKRGQNVTFRCDPISEHNRLYWYRQTLGQGPEFLTYFQNEAQLEKSRLLSDRFSAERPKGSFSTLEIQRTEQGDSAMYLCASSTPRGRVTGELFFGEGSRLTVL.

The CDR3 DNA reads TGTGCCTGGAGACAGGTCTATGGCTACACCTTC. This encodes CAWRQVYGYTF. The V call is TRBV30, the J call TRBJ1-2, with a tentative D call TRBD1 (5 bases). The CDR3 consists of 11 residues. With 3 bases removed from V and 4 bases from J, the gap between germline ends came to 6 bases. CDR1 is GTSNPN, CDR2 SVGIG, per germline (reference sequence). Supplemented by reference TRBV30 and TRBJ1-2, the full variable domain reads SQTIHQWPATLVQPVGSPLSLECTVEGTSNPNLYWYRQAAGRGLQLLFYSVGIGQISSEVPQNLSASRPQDRQFILSSKKLLLSDSGFYLCAWRQVYGYTFGSGTRLTVV.

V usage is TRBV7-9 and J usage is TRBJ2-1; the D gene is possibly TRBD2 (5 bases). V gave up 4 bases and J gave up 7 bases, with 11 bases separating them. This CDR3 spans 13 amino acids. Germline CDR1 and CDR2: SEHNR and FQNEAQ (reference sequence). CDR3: CASSSEGGNEQFF. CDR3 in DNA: TGTGCCAGCAGCTCCGAAGGAGGTAATGAGCAGTTCTTC.

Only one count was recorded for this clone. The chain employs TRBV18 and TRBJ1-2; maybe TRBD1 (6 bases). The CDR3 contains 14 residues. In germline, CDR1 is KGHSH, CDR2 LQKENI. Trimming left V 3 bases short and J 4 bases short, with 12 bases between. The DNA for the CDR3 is TGTGCCAGCTCACCGGGACAAAATTCCTATGGCTACACCTTC. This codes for CASSPGQNSYGYTF.

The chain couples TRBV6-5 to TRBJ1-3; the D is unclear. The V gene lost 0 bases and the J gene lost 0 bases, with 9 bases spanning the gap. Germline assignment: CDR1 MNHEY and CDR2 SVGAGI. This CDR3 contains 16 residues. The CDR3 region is CASSYSRVSSGNTIYF. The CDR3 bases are TGTGCCAGCAGTTACTCGAGAGTGAGCTCTGGAAACACCATATATTTT.

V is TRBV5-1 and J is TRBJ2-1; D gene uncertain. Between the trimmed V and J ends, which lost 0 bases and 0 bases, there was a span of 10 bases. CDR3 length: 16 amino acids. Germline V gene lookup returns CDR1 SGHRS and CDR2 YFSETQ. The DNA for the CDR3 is TGCGCCAGCAGCTTGGGGGCAGAGAGCTCCTACAATGAGCAGTTCTTC. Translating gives CASSLGAESSYNEQFF.

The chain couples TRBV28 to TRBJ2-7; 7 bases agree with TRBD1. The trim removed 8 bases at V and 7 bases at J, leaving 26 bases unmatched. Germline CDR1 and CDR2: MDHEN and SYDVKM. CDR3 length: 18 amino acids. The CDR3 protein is CASRVDLETGRRGNEQYF. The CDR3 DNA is TGTGCCAGCCGAGTGGATTTAGAGACAGGGAGAAGGGGGAATGAGCAGTACTTC.

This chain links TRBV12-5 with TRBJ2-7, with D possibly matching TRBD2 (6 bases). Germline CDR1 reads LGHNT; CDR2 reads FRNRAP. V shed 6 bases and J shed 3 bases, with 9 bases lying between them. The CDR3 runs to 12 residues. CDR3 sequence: CASGFGGYEQYF. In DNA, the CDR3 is TGTGCTAGTGGCTTCGGGGGCTACGAGCAGTACTTC.

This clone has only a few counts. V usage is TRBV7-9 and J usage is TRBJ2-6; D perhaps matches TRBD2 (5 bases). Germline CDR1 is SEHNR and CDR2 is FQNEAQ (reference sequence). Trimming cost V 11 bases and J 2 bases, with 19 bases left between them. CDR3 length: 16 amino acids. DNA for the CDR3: TGTGCCTCCGACCGGTCGGGGTATCCTGGGGCCAACGTCCTGACTTTC. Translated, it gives CASDRSGYPGANVLTF.

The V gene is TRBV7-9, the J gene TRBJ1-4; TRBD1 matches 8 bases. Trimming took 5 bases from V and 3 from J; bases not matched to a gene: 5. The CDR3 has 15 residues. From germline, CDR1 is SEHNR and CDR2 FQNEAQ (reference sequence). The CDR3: CASSQDRAPNEKLFF. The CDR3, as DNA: TGTGCCAGCAGCCAGGACAGGGCCCCTAATGAAAAACTGTTTTTT.